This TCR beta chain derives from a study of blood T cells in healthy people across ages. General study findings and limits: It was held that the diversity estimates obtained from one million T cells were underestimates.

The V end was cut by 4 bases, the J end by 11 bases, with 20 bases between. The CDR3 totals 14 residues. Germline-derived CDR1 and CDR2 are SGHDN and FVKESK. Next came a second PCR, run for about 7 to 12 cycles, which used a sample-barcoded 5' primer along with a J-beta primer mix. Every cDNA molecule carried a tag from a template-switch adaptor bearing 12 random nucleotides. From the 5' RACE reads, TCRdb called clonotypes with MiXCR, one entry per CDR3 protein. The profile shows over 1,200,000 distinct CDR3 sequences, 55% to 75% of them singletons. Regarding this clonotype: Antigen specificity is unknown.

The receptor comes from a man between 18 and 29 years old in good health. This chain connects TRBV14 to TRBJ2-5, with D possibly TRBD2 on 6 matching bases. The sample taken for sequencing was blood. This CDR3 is CASSPGLIYGEQYF. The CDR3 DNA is TGTGCCAGCAGCCCGGGACTTATCTACGGGGAGCAGTACTTC.